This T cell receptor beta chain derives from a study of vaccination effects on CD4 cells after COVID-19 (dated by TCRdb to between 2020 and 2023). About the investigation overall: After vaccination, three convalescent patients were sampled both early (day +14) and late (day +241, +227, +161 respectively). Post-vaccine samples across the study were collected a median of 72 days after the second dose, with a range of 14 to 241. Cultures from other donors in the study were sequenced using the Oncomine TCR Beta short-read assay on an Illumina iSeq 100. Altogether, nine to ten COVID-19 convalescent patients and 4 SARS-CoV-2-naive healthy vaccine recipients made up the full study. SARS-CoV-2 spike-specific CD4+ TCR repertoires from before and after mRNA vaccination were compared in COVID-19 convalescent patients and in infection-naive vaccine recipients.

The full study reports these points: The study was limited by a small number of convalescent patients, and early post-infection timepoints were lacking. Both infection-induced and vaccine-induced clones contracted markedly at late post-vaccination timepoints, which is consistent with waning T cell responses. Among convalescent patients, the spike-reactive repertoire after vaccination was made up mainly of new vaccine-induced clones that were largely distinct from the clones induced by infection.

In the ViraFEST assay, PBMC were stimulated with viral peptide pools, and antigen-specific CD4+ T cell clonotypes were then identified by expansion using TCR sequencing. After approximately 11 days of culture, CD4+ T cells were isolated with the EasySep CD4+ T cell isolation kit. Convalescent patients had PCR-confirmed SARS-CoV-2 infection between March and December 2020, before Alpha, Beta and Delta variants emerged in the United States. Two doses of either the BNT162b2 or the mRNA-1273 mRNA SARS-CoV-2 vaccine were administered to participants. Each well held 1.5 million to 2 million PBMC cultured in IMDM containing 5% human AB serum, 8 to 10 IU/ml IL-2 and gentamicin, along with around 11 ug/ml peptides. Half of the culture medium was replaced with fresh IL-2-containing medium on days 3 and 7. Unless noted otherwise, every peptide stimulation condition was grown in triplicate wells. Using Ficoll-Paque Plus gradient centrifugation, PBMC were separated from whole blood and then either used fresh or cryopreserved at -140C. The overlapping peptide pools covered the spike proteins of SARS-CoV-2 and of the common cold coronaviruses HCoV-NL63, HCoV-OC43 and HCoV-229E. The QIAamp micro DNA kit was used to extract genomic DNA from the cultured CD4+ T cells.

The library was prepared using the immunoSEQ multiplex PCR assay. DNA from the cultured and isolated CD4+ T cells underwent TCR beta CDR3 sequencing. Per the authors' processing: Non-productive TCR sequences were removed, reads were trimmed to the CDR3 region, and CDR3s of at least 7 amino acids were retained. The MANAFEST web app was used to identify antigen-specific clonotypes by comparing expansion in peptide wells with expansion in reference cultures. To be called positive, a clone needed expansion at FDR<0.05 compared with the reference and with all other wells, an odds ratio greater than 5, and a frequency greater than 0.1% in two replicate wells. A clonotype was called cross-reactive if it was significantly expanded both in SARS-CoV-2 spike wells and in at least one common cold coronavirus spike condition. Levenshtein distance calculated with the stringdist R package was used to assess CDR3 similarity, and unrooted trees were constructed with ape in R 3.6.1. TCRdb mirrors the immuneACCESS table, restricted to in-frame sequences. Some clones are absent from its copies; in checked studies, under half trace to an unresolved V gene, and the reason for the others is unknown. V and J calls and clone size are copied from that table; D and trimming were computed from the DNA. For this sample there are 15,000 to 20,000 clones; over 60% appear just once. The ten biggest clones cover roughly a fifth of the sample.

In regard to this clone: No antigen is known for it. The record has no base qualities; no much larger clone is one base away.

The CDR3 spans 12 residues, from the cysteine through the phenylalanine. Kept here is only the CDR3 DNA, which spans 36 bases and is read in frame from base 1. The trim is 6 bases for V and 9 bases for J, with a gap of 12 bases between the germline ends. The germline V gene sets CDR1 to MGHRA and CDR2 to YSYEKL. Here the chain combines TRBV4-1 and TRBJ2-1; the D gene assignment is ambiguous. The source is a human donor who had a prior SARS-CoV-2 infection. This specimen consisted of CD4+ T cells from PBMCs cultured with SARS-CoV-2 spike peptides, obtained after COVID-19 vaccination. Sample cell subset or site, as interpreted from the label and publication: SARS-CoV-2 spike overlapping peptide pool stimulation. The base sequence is TGCGCCAGCAGACCACCCTTCAGTGAGCAGTTCTTC. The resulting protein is CASRPPFSEQFF.